This T cell receptor beta chain appears in the sequencing data of a study of blood T cell repertoires in COVID-19. Data came from immunoSEQ multiplex PCR; TCRdb stores just in-frame clones and leaves some out. The repertoire holds 220,000 or so clones, with 80% to 85% as singletons. Per germline, CDR1 MNHNY and CDR2 SVGAGI (reference sequence). The junction had 7 bases not matched to a gene; V was cut back by 6 bases and J by 3 bases. This CDR3 has 15 amino acids. The source is an older woman with acute or convalescent COVID-19. Sequencing was performed on peripheral blood. The chain has TRBV6-6 and TRBJ2-2; 7 bases are shared with TRBD2. The CDR3 nucleotides read TGTGCCAGCAGATCGGCGGGGGTAGACACCGGGGAGCTGTTTTTT. This codes for CASRSAGVDTGELFF.